This is a list of T cell receptor beta chains from one sample in a study of T cells in Graves' hyperthyroidism and ophthalmopathy. Via MiXCR, TCRdb re-called the multiplex PCR reads, giving one row per CDR3 protein. The sample includes around 490,000 distinct CDR3 sequences, 15% to 20% of them seen just once. Sequenced: blood. Receptors originate from a man aged 40-49 years with Graves' ophthalmopathy. The CDR3 runs from the conserved cysteine through the conserved F or W. The order of the fields is clone size, J gene, D gene, V gene, CDR3 DNA, CDR3 protein. D genes are given only for firm matches. Clone sizes are given selectively: once, few, many, or a class where the clone is expanded.

NA TRBJ1-6 NA TRBV12-3/TRBV12-4 TGTGCCAGCAGGGGGCTGGGTTCACCCCTCCACTTT CASRGLGSPLHF
many TRBJ2-3 TRBD1 TRBV18 TGTGCCAGCTCACCACGGGGACAGTACACAGATACGCAGTATTTT CASSPRGQYTDTQYF
many TRBJ2-3 TRBD2 TRBV5-1 TGCGCCAGCAGCTTGGTTGGGAGGGCCACAGATACGCAGTATTTT CASSLVGRATDTQYF
NA TRBJ1-2 NA TRBV3-1 TGTGCCAGCAGCCAAGCCCCGGGGGGGTTTCGCTCAAATGGCTACACCTTC CASSQAPGGFRSNGYTF
NA TRBJ2-1 NA TRBV4-1 TGCGCCAGCAGCCAAGATCGGAGGGCGGGTGAGCAGTTCTTC CASSQDRRAGEQFF
many TRBJ2-3 TRBD1 TRBV11-2 TGTGCCAGCAGCTTTGGGACAGGAGCAGATACGCAGTATTTT CASSFGTGADTQYF
NA TRBJ2-1 NA TRBV9 TGTGCCAGCAGCGTAGCTACGGTAACGCACAATGAGCAGTTCTTC CASSVATVTHNEQFF
few TRBJ1-2 NA TRBV24-1 TGTGCCACCAGTGATGGACTATCTGGCTACACCTTC CATSDGLSGYTF
NA TRBJ1-2 NA TRBV20-1 TGCAGTGCTACGGGGGGCCAAACTAACTATGGCTACACCTTC CSATGGQTNYGYTF
NA TRBJ1-2 NA TRBV19 TGTGCCAGTAGTATAGGAGGCCAGGGGCTTGGATACACCTTC CASSIGGQGLGYTF
few TRBJ1-1 NA TRBV12-3/TRBV12-4 TGTGCCAGCAGTTTACTGGGTCAGCCTAACACTGAAGCTTTCTTT CASSLLGQPNTEAFF
many TRBJ2-1 NA TRBV2 TGTGCCAGCAGTCTTAATACTTACAATGAGCAGTTCTTC CASSLNTYNEQFF
few TRBJ1-3 NA TRBV7-9 TGTGCCAGCAGCCCGCCCCAATCCGGAAACACCATATATTTT CASSPPQSGNTIYF
few TRBJ1-1 NA TRBV5-4 TGTGCCAGCAGCTTTGCCCCCGAGGTTGACACTGAAGCTTTCTTT CASSFAPEVDTEAFF
many TRBJ2-5 NA TRBV5-1 TGCGCCAGCAGCTTGGTCCCCAGGAAAGAGACCCAGTACTTC CASSLVPRKETQYF
NA TRBJ1-3 TRBD1 TRBV7-8 TGTGCCAGCAGCCTTATTTCGGGACAGGGCTCTGGAAACACCATATATTTT CASSLISGQGSGNTIYF
many TRBJ2-1 NA TRBV5-1 TGCGCCAGCAGCCCGGTAGGATCCTACAATGAGCAGTTCTTC CASSPVGSYNEQFF
NA TRBJ2-3 NA TRBV20-1 TGCAGTGCTAGAGATCTCAGGGGGGAAGGAGGCGCAGATACGCAGTATTTT CSARDLRGEGGADTQYF
many TRBJ2-7 NA TRBV18 TGTGCCAGCTCACCAACCCCATCTCCCGAGCAGTACTTC CASSPTPSPEQYF
NA TRBJ1-1 NA TRBV5-6 TGTGCCAGCATGCGAGGGAGGGGCACTGAAGCTTTCTTT CASMRGRGTEAFF
once TRBJ2-1 NA TRBV6-1 TGTGCTGGGTGGTGGTGGACCAATGAGCAGTTCTTC CAGWWWTNEQFF
NA TRBJ2-7 NA TRBV7-2 TGTGCCAGCAGCTTCACCAGGGGTTCCTACGAGCAGTACTTC CASSFTRGSYEQYF
NA TRBJ2-2 NA TRBV5-1 TGCGCCAGCAGCTTCTGGCGGGACCGCGGATCCGGGGAGCTGTTTTTT CASSFWRDRGSGELFF